The 29 T cell receptor beta chains presented below share a single source sample, sequenced in a study of T cells after somatic rescue of genetic block. Here immunoSEQ multiplex PCR was the method, and the copy in TCRdb shows in-frame clones only, minus some. Of around 57,000 clones in the sample, roughly 96% were seen once. The specimen sequenced was peripheral blood mononuclear cells (PBMCs). Source of these receptors: a child younger than two.

The V call is TRBV7-9, the J call TRBJ2-3, with 11 bases fitting TRBD2. The V and J ends lost 5 bases and 5 bases, in that order; junction bases with no gene match: 15. CDR1 and CDR2 from the germline V gene are SEHNR and FQNEAQ (reference sequence). CDR3 length equals 18 residues. CDR3 sequence reads: CASSPRAIAGGPVDTQYF. The DNA of the CDR3 is TGTGCCAGCAGCCCAAGAGCAATAGCGGGAGGGCCTGTAGATACGCAGTATTTT.

This sequence joins TRBV25-1 and TRBJ2-1; D not certain. The CDR3 extends over 15 amino acids. From germline, CDR1 is MGHDK and CDR2 SYGVNS. V lost 5 bases and J lost 2, with 13 bases in between. CDR3 amino acids: CASSRASGPYNEQFF. The CDR3 DNA is TGTGCCAGCAGTAGGGCTAGTGGGCCCTACAATGAGCAGTTCTTC.

The chain uses TRBV4-3 and TRBJ1-1, with D maybe TRBD1 (6 bases). The V gene lost 4 bases and the J gene lost 0 bases, with 9 bases spanning the gap. The CDR3 spans 14 residues. CDR1 is LGHNA, CDR2 YSLEER, per germline. The CDR3 DNA follows: TGCGCCAGCAGCCTCCGACAGGTGAACACTGAAGCTTTCTTT. Translating gives CASSLRQVNTEAFF.

This chain joins TRBV7-2 and TRBJ1-2; D gene uncertain. The CDR3 is 13 residues long. Per germline, CDR1 SGHTA and CDR2 FQGNSA. V was trimmed by 2 bases and J by 4 bases, leaving 8 bases between them. The CDR3 DNA follows: TGTGCCAGCAGCTTATACGGCTTCTATGGCTACACCTTC. Translating it yields CASSLYGFYGYTF.

The chain is built from TRBV6-1 and TRBJ2-7; maybe TRBD2 (7 bases). Germline assignment: CDR1 MNHNS and CDR2 SASEGT. This CDR3 contains 14 residues. Trimming removed 2 bases at V and 8 bases at J, with 16 bases between. The CDR3, as DNA: TGTGCCAGCAGTGAATGGGGGGGGCGGAGAAAGCAGTACTTC. Protein sequence: CASSEWGGRRKQYF.

The genes are TRBV27 and TRBJ2-2, with TRBD1 as a possible D gene (6 bases). This CDR3 has 15 residues. V was shortened by 6 bases and J by 4 bases, with 15 bases between the two germline ends. Germline CDR1 and CDR2: MNHEY and SMNVEV (reference sequence). CDR3 protein: CASSRSGAVTGELFF. The CDR3 DNA sequence: TGTGCCAGCAGCCGTTCAGGGGCGGTCACCGGGGAGCTGTTTTTT.

V and J are TRBV9 and TRBJ2-7, with 8 bases identical to TRBD1. Germline CDR1 is SGDLS and CDR2 is YYNGEE. J was trimmed by 1 base and V by 3 bases; bases with no gene match: 6. The CDR3 extends over 15 amino acids. CDR3 coding DNA: TGTGCCAGCAGCGCAGGGGGACAGGAGTCCTACGAGCAGTACTTC. This translates into CASSAGGQESYEQYF. The full variable domain, completed using reference TRBV9 and TRBJ2-7, is DSGVTQTPKHLITATGQRVTLRCSPRSGDLSVYWYQQSLDQGLQFLIQYYNGEERAKGNILERFSAQQFPDLHSELNLSSLELGDSALYFCASSAGGQESYEQYFGPGTRLTVT.

The count of this clone is one. The chain links TRBV5-1 to TRBJ1-2; possibly TRBD1 for D (6 bases). This CDR3 comprises 12 residues. Per germline, CDR1 SGHRS and CDR2 YFSETQ. Trimming cost V 4 bases and J 5 bases, with 9 bases left between them. CDR3 sequence (DNA): TGCGCCAGCAGCCCCGGGACATATGGCTACACCTTC. Protein sequence: CASSPGTYGYTF.

This chain links TRBV5-6 with TRBJ2-3; 8 bases are a match to TRBD1. Per germline, CDR1 SGHDT and CDR2 YYEEEE. The CDR3 is made up of 14 amino acids. The V and J ends lost 4 bases and 1 base, in that order; junction bases with no gene match: 2. In DNA form, the CDR3 reads TGTGCCAGCAGCAGGGGACAGGGCACAGATACGCAGTATTTT. It encodes CASSRGQGTDTQYF.

This chain joins TRBV10-3 and TRBJ2-7, with D unclear. V shed 0 bases and J shed 1 base, with 7 bases lying between them. The germline gives CDR1 ENHRY, CDR2 SYGVKD. The CDR3 contains 14 residues. CDR3 nucleotides: TGTGCCATCAGTGAGTCGGTAGGGTCCTACGAGCAGTACTTC. Translated: CAISESVGSYEQYF.

The chain combines TRBV5-6 with TRBJ1-3; 10 bases are a match to TRBD1. This CDR3 has 15 amino acids. Trimming at V came to 2 bases and at J to 2 bases, leaving 1 base not matched to a gene. Per germline, CDR1 SGHDT and CDR2 YYEEEE. The DNA of the CDR3 is TGTGCCAGCAGCTTAGGGACAGGGGCTGGAAACACCATATATTTT. This codes for CASSLGTGAGNTIYF.

A note on this clone: Other DNA sequences of this sample code for an identical CDR3. The genes are TRBV7-2 and TRBJ1-1, with 7 bases matching TRBD1. Germline CDR1 SGHTA, CDR2 FQGNSA. The CDR3 is 13 residues long. J gave up 5 bases and V 0 bases, and 0 bases lay outside the gene matches. The CDR3 sequence: CASSLAQGTEAFF. For the CDR3, the DNA is TGTGCCAGCAGCTTAGCACAGGGGACTGAAGCTTTCTTT.

This clone was recorded once. The rearrangement links TRBV2 to TRBJ2-7; 10 bases map to TRBD2. Trimming took 4 bases from V and 6 from J; bases not matched to a gene: 9. Germline V gene lookup returns CDR1 SNHLY and CDR2 FYNNEI. This CDR3 is 15 amino acids long. The CDR3 coding sequence is TGTGCCAGCAGTGTCTCGCTAGCGGGAGCCCTCGAGCAGTACTTC. Translated, it gives CASSVSLAGALEQYF.

The V call is TRBV29-1, the J call TRBJ2-2, with TRBD2 matching over 11 bases. Trimming cost V 6 bases and J 4 bases; bases outside gene matches: 7. Germline V gene data show CDR1 as SQVTM and CDR2 as ANQGSEA. The CDR3 runs 15 residues. CDR3 DNA: TGCAGCGTCTTAGCGGGAGGGCCGGGCACCGGGGAGCTGTTTTTT. It codes for CSVLAGGPGTGELFF.

This clone appeared once. The chain employs TRBV13 and TRBJ2-7; 9 bases map to TRBD1. CDR3 length: 14 amino acids. The V gene end was trimmed by 5 bases and the J gene end by 5 bases; junction bases not matched to a gene: 7. Germline CDR1 reads PRHDT; CDR2 reads FYEKMQ (reference sequence). CDR3 residues: CASSPGQGSHEQYF. The CDR3 coding sequence is TGTGCCAGCAGCCCGGGACAGGGTTCCCACGAGCAGTACTTC.

The gene calls are TRBV4-1 and TRBJ1-5; TRBD1 is a possible D gene (6 bases). The CDR3 is 16 amino acids. The V end was cut by 3 bases, the J end by 6 bases, with 18 bases between. Germline-derived CDR1 and CDR2 are MGHRA and YSYEKL. CDR3 amino acids: CASSHRLGAGAQPQHF. The CDR3, as DNA: TGCGCCAGCAGCCACAGACTTGGGGCAGGGGCTCAGCCCCAGCATTTT.

The gene calls are TRBV9 and TRBJ2-1; 11 bases match TRBD2. The CDR3 has 16 residues. The junction had 9 bases not matched to a gene; V was cut back by 0 bases and J by 10 bases. The germline V gene has CDR1 SGDLS and CDR2 YYNGEE. The CDR3 bases are TGTGCCAGCAGCGTAGATCCACTAGCGGGAGCTCGGGAGCAGTTCTTC. Translating gives CASSVDPLAGAREQFF.

This chain joins TRBV27 and TRBJ1-5, with D perhaps matching TRBD1 (6 bases). The length of the CDR3 is 13 residues. From germline, CDR1 is MNHEY and CDR2 SMNVEV (reference sequence). V was shortened by 2 bases and J by 6 bases, with 8 bases between the two germline ends. CDR3 residues: CASSLGGAQPQHF. CDR3 nucleotides: TGTGCCAGCAGTTTAGGGGGCGCTCAGCCCCAGCATTTT.

This chain joins TRBV7-9 and TRBJ2-5; D ambiguous. Germline CDR1 reads SEHNR; CDR2 reads FQNEAQ (reference sequence). Trimming removed 2 bases from V and 0 bases from J, with 7 bases in between. The length of the CDR3 is 14 residues. CDR3 protein: CASSLFRYQETQYF. The CDR3 DNA follows: TGTGCCAGCAGCTTATTTAGATACCAAGAGACCCAGTACTTC.

This clone was picked up one time. This sample also contains other DNA sequences that code for the same CDR3. This chain's CDR3 is CASSLSGNTIYF. CDR3 DNA sequence: TGTGCCAGCAGCTTATCTGGAAACACCATATATTTT. V and J are TRBV5-4 and TRBJ1-3, with no clear D. V was cut by 2 bases and J by 1 base, with 1 base left in between. The CDR3 sequence is 12 residues long. Germline V gene lookup returns CDR1 SGHNT and CDR2 YYREEE (reference sequence).

The CDR3 bases are TGTGCCAGCAGCTTGGGCAGGAACTATGGCTACACCTTC. It yields the protein CASSLGRNYGYTF. The V and J genes are TRBV5-4 and TRBJ1-2; unclear D gene. Trimming took off 0 bases at V and 2 bases at J, with 5 bases between the two ends. The CDR3 totals 13 residues. Germline CDR1 reads SGHNT; CDR2 reads YYREEE (reference sequence).

This sequence joins TRBV7-9 and TRBJ1-5, with 9 bases aligning to TRBD1. V trimming: 5 bases; J trimming: 3 bases; junction bases outside the gene matches: 14. Germline CDR1 and CDR2: SEHNR and FQNEAQ (reference sequence). This CDR3 contains 18 residues. In DNA form, the CDR3 reads TGTGCCAGCAGCCCACTCGTGGTCGGGACAGGGCACAATCAGCCCCAGCATTTT. The encoded protein is CASSPLVVGTGHNQPQHF. Full variable domain (outside the CDR3, taken from reference TRBV7-9 and TRBJ1-5): DTGVSQNPRHKITKRGQNVTFRCDPISEHNRLYWYRQTLGQGPEFLTYFQNEAQLEKSRLLSDRFSAERPKGSFSTLEIQRTEQGDSAMYLCASSPLVVGTGHNQPQHFGDGTRLSIL.

The chain joins TRBV10-3 to TRBJ1-2; D perhaps matches TRBD1 (6 bases). V was clipped by 8 bases and J by 0 bases, with 19 bases between them. The CDR3 is 16 residues long. Germline loops: CDR1 ENHRY, CDR2 SYGVKD. The CDR3 loop is CAIRIQRRGANYGYTF. The CDR3 DNA follows: TGTGCCATCCGGATTCAGCGCAGGGGCGCTAACTATGGCTACACCTTC.

The chain employs TRBV28 and TRBJ1-2; weak D call: TRBD1 (6 bases). CDR1 is MDHEN, CDR2 SYDVKM, per germline. V lost 6 bases, J lost 2 bases, and 7 bases lay in between. CDR3 length: 12 amino acids. CDR3 protein: CASRGQNYGYTF. The CDR3 DNA is TGTGCCAGCAGGGGACAAAACTATGGCTACACCTTC.

The CDR3 bases are TGCGCCAGCAGTGGTGTGGGGCGCCTCGAGCAGTACTTC. Its protein product is CASSGVGRLEQYF. The chain links TRBV10-2 to TRBJ2-7, with D maybe TRBD1 (5 bases). V dropped 4 bases and J dropped 6 bases, with 13 bases sitting between them. The CDR3 is 13 residues long. In germline, CDR1 is WSHSY, CDR2 SAAADI.

The V call is TRBV9, the J call TRBJ2-5, with a weak D call TRBD2 (5 bases). This CDR3 is built from 13 residues. The germline V gene encodes CDR1 SGDLS and CDR2 YYNGEE. Trimming stripped 0 bases from V and 5 bases from J, with 8 bases between. The CDR3 bases are TGTGCCAGCAGCGTAGATGAGGGCGAGACCCAGTACTTC. Translation gives CASSVDEGETQYF.

Turning to this clone: This specimen includes other DNA sequences encoding the same CDR3. V and J are TRBV27 and TRBJ1-2, with 8 nucleotides matching TRBD1. The CDR3 length is 14 residues. Germline CDR1 MNHEY, CDR2 SMNVEV (reference sequence). Trimming took 6 bases from V and 0 from J; bases not matched to a gene: 3. CDR3 DNA: TGTGCCAGCAGCCTACAGGGGGCTAACTATGGCTACACCTTC. Translation gives CASSLQGANYGYTF.

This clone was recorded only once. This chain connects TRBV4-3 to TRBJ2-1; no firm D call. Trimming removed 1 base from V and 5 bases from J, with 3 bases in between. The CDR3 has 12 amino acids. The germline gives CDR1 LGHNA, CDR2 YSLEER. This chain's CDR3 is CASSQAHNEQFF. The CDR3 nucleotides are TGCGCCAGCAGCCAAGCCCACAATGAGCAGTTCTTC.

The gene calls are TRBV25-1 and TRBJ2-1; no definite D call. The germline CDR1 and CDR2 sequences are MGHDK and SYGVNS. The CDR3 loop spans 15 amino acids. Trimming removed 2 bases from V and 1 base from J, with 9 bases in between. CDR3 in DNA: TGTGCCAGCAGTGAAGTAGGCAGATCCTACAATGAGCAGTTCTTC. As protein: CASSEVGRSYNEQFF.